This T cell receptor beta chain was found in a study of T cell repertoires in cytomegalovirus infection. Study-level information: Recently identified HLA-C-restricted CMV epitopes were used, and well-studied HLA-B-restricted CMV epitopes were used as well. Public TCR beta signature analysis indicated the presence of both CMV infection and matching HLA type. Whole-study findings and limits: Cumulative frequency (of public TCR beta family members) identified carriers of CMV plus the relevant HLA. Ex vivo responses were dominated by HLA-C-restricted CMV-specific TCR beta clonotypes.

Via MiXCR, TCRdb re-called the reads, giving one row per CDR3 protein. The sample has about a million distinct CDR3 sequences; approximately 32% are singletons. With respect to this clonotype: The antigen is undetermined.

Here the sequenced sample was cultured CD8+ T cells from PBMCs, taken from culture after CMV antigen stimulation. This clonotype was sampled from a human donor in good health (CMV status not recorded). Some clones in this sample may be carry-over from other donors' samples.

The CDR3 region is CASSENIGAQYF. CDR3 DNA: TGTGCCAGCAGTGAAAACATCGGTGCGCAGTATTTT. The rearrangement uses TRBV6-1 and TRBJ2-3; D gene unclear. The germline gives CDR1 MNHNS, CDR2 SASEGT. Trimming took 2 bases from V and 10 from J, leaving 10 bases between them. The CDR3 is 12 residues long.